This T cell receptor (beta chain) was documented in a study of blood T cell repertoires in COVID-19. Turning to the study itself: Some COVID-19 samples were acute and others convalescent; all came from the United States, Italy and Spain. T cells, B-cell-depleted T cells, or PBMCs supplied cDNA or gDNA.

TCRdb's copy holds only in-frame clones and misses some; the assay was immunoSEQ multiplex PCR. The table lists roughly 250,000 clones, around 85% of them singletons. The sequencing sample was made of peripheral blood. The origin of this receptor is a young woman with COVID-19, enrolled during active disease.

CDR3 amino acids: CATSRDRATLNTEAFF. CDR3 sequence (DNA): TGTGCCACCAGCAGGGACAGGGCTACTTTGAACACTGAAGCTTTCTTT. The V call is TRBV15, the J call TRBJ1-1; 8 bases map to TRBD1. Germline lookup yields CDR1 LNHNV and CDR2 YYDKDF (reference sequence). J gave up 0 bases and V 3 bases, and 6 bases lay outside the gene matches. This CDR3 comprises 16 residues.